One sample yielded the 3 T cell receptor beta chains listed below, sequenced in a study of T cell responses to AZD1222 COVID-19 vaccine. Clones were read by immunoSEQ multiplex PCR, and TCRdb kept only the in-frame ones, dropping some. This table has 84,000 or so clones, roughly 87% appearing once. The sequencing used peripheral blood, collected on day 0 of AZD1222 vaccination. Source of these receptors: an adult in good health.

This clone has just one count. The V gene is TRBV6-5, the J gene TRBJ2-3; TRBD2 matches 9 bases. The CDR3 runs 14 residues. The germline V gene has CDR1 MNHEY and CDR2 SVGAGI. Losses at the gene ends were 2 bases for V and 5 bases for J; bases not matched to a gene: 2. As DNA, the CDR3 is TGTGCCAGCAGTTACGTACTAGCGGGAGATACGCAGTATTTT. It is translated as CASSYVLAGDTQYF.

This clone was counted once. CDR3 DNA sequence: TGTGCCAGCAGCCAAGATTTAGGGAACTATGGCTACACCTTC. Translation gives CASSQDLGNYGYTF. The chain recombines TRBV3-1 (or the pseudogene TRBV3-2) with TRBJ1-2, with D uncertain. The CDR3 runs to 14 residues. Germline-derived CDR1 and CDR2 are LGHDT and YNNKEL (reference sequence). V was shortened by 0 bases and J by 2 bases, with 7 bases between the two germline ends.

The genes are TRBV29-1 and TRBJ2-7; 7 nucleotides align to TRBD2. The CDR3 runs to 13 residues. CDR1 is SQVTM and CDR2 is ANQGSEA in the germline V gene. The junction had 6 bases not matched to a gene; V was cut back by 4 bases and J by 3 bases. The CDR3 is CSVGGGDGYEQYF. The CDR3, as DNA: TGCAGCGTTGGGGGAGGGGACGGCTACGAGCAGTACTTC.